This is a list of T cell receptor beta chains from one sample in a study of OX40 agonist ivuxolimab in advanced cancers. Repertoires were generated with immunoSEQ multiplex PCR, while TCRdb's copy carries only in-frame clones and drops some. The sample contains 70,000 to 95,000 clones, 92% of which appear only once. The sequencing here drew on CD4+ or CD8+ T cells sorted from blood, taken in a trial of the OX40 agonist ivuxolimab. All receptors derive from an adult with an advanced solid tumor such as melanoma, head and neck, liver or kidney cancer. The CDR3 runs from the conserved cysteine through the conserved F or W. D genes are given only for firm matches. Size tells how often a clone was seen (once, few, many) or the class of an expanded clone, and some rows leave it out.

clone size: NA
D gene: NA
V gene: TRBV11-2
J gene: TRBJ1-5
CDR3 DNA: TGTGCCAGCAGCTTAGGAAGTTATAGCAATCAGCCCCAGCATTTT
CDR3 protein: CASSLGSYSNQPQHF

clone size: NA
D gene: NA
V gene: TRBV30
J gene: TRBJ2-2
CDR3 DNA: TGTGCCTGGAGGAGTCGGCAGGCGATCACCGGGGAGCTGTTTTTT
CDR3 protein: CAWRSRQAITGELFF

clone size: NA
D gene: NA
V gene: TRBV6-5
J gene: TRBJ1-2
CDR3 DNA: TGTGCCAGCAGTTACTACAGGCAAGCTAACTATGGCTACACCTTC
CDR3 protein: CASSYYRQANYGYTF

clone size: NA
D gene: TRBD1
V gene: TRBV27
J gene: TRBJ2-7
CDR3 DNA: TGTGCCAGCAGTGAAACCTCGGGACAGGGGGCCCTTAGATACGAGCAGTACTTC
CDR3 protein: CASSETSGQGALRYEQYF

clone size: NA
D gene: TRBD2
V gene: TRBV9
J gene: TRBJ2-5
CDR3 DNA: TGTGCCAGCAGCGTAGGGTCTAGCGGGGGGCAAGAGACCCAGTACTTC
CDR3 protein: CASSVGSSGGQETQYF

clone size: NA
D gene: NA
V gene: TRBV30
J gene: TRBJ2-5
CDR3 DNA: TGTGCCTGGAGTGTTAGTAGCGGCCGCCAAGAGACCCAGTACTTC
CDR3 protein: CAWSVSSGRQETQYF

clone size: NA
D gene: TRBD2
V gene: TRBV11-3
J gene: TRBJ2-1
CDR3 DNA: TGTGCCAGCAGTTCCCTAATCGCTAGCGGGAGATTCTACAATGAGCAGTTCTTC
CDR3 protein: CASSSLIASGRFYNEQFF

clone size: NA
D gene: TRBD1
V gene: TRBV6-5
J gene: TRBJ1-1
CDR3 DNA: TGTGCCAGCAGTAGGGACAGGATAGGTGAAGCTTTCTTT
CDR3 protein: CASSRDRIGEAFF

clone size: NA
D gene: NA
V gene: TRBV9
J gene: TRBJ1-5
CDR3 DNA: TGTGCCAGCAGCGTACTTCCAGACAGCAATCAGCCCCAGCATTTT
CDR3 protein: CASSVLPDSNQPQHF

clone size: NA
D gene: TRBD1
V gene: TRBV6-6
J gene: TRBJ2-7
CDR3 DNA: TGTGCCAGCACCCCCTCAGTCGCAGGGGGCAGATACGAGCAGTACTTC
CDR3 protein: CASTPSVAGGRYEQYF

clone size: NA
D gene: NA
V gene: TRBV19
J gene: TRBJ1-3
CDR3 DNA: TGTGCCAGTAGCACCGTTACCTCTGGAAACACCATATATTTT
CDR3 protein: CASSTVTSGNTIYF

clone size: NA
D gene: NA
V gene: TRBV18
J gene: TRBJ1-4
CDR3 DNA: TGTGCCAGCTCCCGGACAGATAATGAAAAACTGTTTTTT
CDR3 protein: CASSRTDNEKLFF

clone size: NA
D gene: TRBD1
V gene: TRBV6-5
J gene: TRBJ1-5
CDR3 DNA: TGTGCCAGCAGACTTCCGACAGGGCTCAATCAGCCCCAGCATTTT
CDR3 protein: CASRLPTGLNQPQHF

clone size: NA
D gene: NA
V gene: TRBV15
J gene: TRBJ2-2
CDR3 DNA: TGTGCCACCAGCAGAAACGGGGGTGACACCGGGGAGCTGTTTTTT
CDR3 protein: CATSRNGGDTGELFF

clone size: NA
D gene: NA
V gene: TRBV30
J gene: TRBJ1-6
CDR3 DNA: TGTGCCTGGAGTCCGGTGGGCGGGGCTAGGCCAAATTCACCCCTCCACTTT
CDR3 protein: CAWSPVGGARPNSPLHF

clone size: once
D gene: NA
V gene: TRBV4-2
J gene: TRBJ1-4
CDR3 DNA: TGTGCCAGCAGCGCCGTAAGTGAAAAACTGTTTTTT
CDR3 protein: CASSAVSEKLFF

clone size: NA
D gene: TRBD2
V gene: TRBV11-3
J gene: TRBJ2-1
CDR3 DNA: TGTGCCAGCAGTTTGCCCCCTCCGGGGAGGGTCGATGAGCAGTTCTTC
CDR3 protein: CASSLPPPGRVDEQFF

clone size: NA
D gene: NA
V gene: TRBV7-2
J gene: TRBJ2-3
CDR3 DNA: TGTGCCAGCACCCGGGGATTGGACACAGATACGCAGTATTTT
CDR3 protein: CASTRGLDTDTQYF

clone size: NA
D gene: NA
V gene: TRBV6-1
J gene: TRBJ2-7
CDR3 DNA: TGTGCCAGCAGTGAAATTGGGAAATCTTTCTACGAGCAGTACTTC
CDR3 protein: CASSEIGKSFYEQYF

clone size: once
D gene: NA
V gene: TRBV19
J gene: TRBJ1-1
CDR3 DNA: TGTGCCAGTACCATAGGACGGCCGAACACTGAAGCTTTCTTT
CDR3 protein: CASTIGRPNTEAFF

clone size: NA
D gene: NA
V gene: TRBV18
J gene: TRBJ2-1
CDR3 DNA: TGTGCCAGCTCACTTCAGGGGCACAATGAGCAGTTCTTC
CDR3 protein: CASSLQGHNEQFF

clone size: NA
D gene: NA
V gene: TRBV6-6
J gene: TRBJ2-7
CDR3 DNA: TGTGCCAGCAGTTACGTAGTGGACTCCGAGCAGTACTTC
CDR3 protein: CASSYVVDSEQYF

clone size: few
D gene: NA
V gene: TRBV6-5
J gene: TRBJ1-6
CDR3 DNA: TGTGCCAGCAGTTACTCTTACAGGGACAATTCACCCCTCCACTTT
CDR3 protein: CASSYSYRDNSPLHF

clone size: few
D gene: NA
V gene: TRBV18
J gene: TRBJ2-7
CDR3 DNA: TGTGCCAGCTCACCCCCGGAACTAGCTGGATCCTACGAGCAGTACTTC
CDR3 protein: CASSPPELAGSYEQYF

clone size: NA
D gene: NA
V gene: TRBV19
J gene: TRBJ2-1
CDR3 DNA: TGTGCCAGTAGTCCCTGGACAGGGAGGGTTTACAATGAGCAGTTCTTC
CDR3 protein: CASSPWTGRVYNEQFF

clone size: NA
D gene: NA
V gene: TRBV7-3
J gene: TRBJ1-1
CDR3 DNA: TGTGCCAGCAGCAGCGCAGGCGGGCTGAACACTGAAGCTTTCTTT
CDR3 protein: CASSSAGGLNTEAFF